These T cell receptor beta chains were read from a single sample in a study of CD8 T cells in Susac syndrome. MiXCR, applied by TCRdb to the immunoSEQ multiplex PCR reads, yields one record per CDR3 protein. The sample includes 100,000 to 150,000 distinct CDR3 sequences, 75% to 90% seen only once; the top ten take about 0.51%. The source material was CD8+ T cells from PBMCs. The receptors shown here come from a human donor with multiple sclerosis. Both conserved end residues are part of each CDR3.

len: 14; v_gene: TRBV19; CDR3aa: CASSTRERAEGYTF
len: 17; v_gene: TRBV7-3; CDR3aa: CASSLGAGDSDTGELFF
len: 12; v_gene: TRBV21-1; CDR3aa: CASSNIGGELFF
len: 13; v_gene: TRBV20-1; CDR3aa: CSALTGAYDGYTF
len: 14; v_gene: TRBV7-6; CDR3aa: CASSPGPRNTEAFF
len: 15; v_gene: TRBV11-2; CDR3aa: CASSLYRVPGETQYF
len: 15; v_gene: TRBV4-1; CDR3aa: CASSQGQGAGNTIYF
len: 16; v_gene: TRBV18; CDR3aa: CASSAAARTGEYEQYF
len: 15; v_gene: TRBV7-8; CDR3aa: CASSLLGGAGNTIYF
len: 14; v_gene: TRBV6-1; CDR3aa: CASRKRGQGYGYTF
len: 17; v_gene: TRBV4-1; CDR3aa: CASSQKPGLVRTDTQYF
len: 18; v_gene: TRBV18; CDR3aa: CASSPSPPGGDPTDTQYF
len: 17; v_gene: TRBV5-6; CDR3aa: CASSSYLLTGDLYGYTF
len: 17; v_gene: TRBV19; CDR3aa: CASSAEGAGGLNTEAFF
len: 15; v_gene: TRBV12-3/TRBV12-4; CDR3aa: CASSSTGEVGEKLFF
len: 15; v_gene: TRBV25-1; CDR3aa: CASTEGAGPNSPLHF
len: 14; v_gene: TRBV7-9; CDR3aa: CASSLDRSTGELFF